The present TCR beta chain was sequenced within a study of T cell changes during pregnancy in multiple sclerosis. V was cut by 6 bases and J by 5 bases, with 17 bases left in between. In germline, CDR1 is KGHSH, CDR2 LQKENI. The CDR3 consists of 15 residues. Method: immunoSEQ multiplex PCR; TCRdb's copy keeps in-frame clones and lacks some. The sample lists 30,000 to 45,000 clones, just over 90% occurring once. This chain uses TRBV18 with TRBJ2-1, with a weak D call TRBD1 (6 bases). The source material was CD4+ T cells from peripheral blood mononuclear cells, sampled in the first trimester of pregnancy. The receptor's source is a female donor with multiple sclerosis, enrolled in a pregnancy study. CDR3 sequence reads: CASSPGPTGNNEQFF. CDR3 DNA: TGTGCCAGCTCTCCGGGACCAACAGGGAACAATGAGCAGTTCTTC.